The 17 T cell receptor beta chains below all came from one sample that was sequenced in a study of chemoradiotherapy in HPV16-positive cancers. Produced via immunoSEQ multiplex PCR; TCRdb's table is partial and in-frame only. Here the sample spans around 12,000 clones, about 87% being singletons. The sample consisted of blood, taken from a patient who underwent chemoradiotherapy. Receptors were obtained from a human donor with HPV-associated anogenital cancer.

The CDR3: CASSLSGDTGELFF. The CDR3 bases are TGTGCCAGCAGCTTATCCGGGGACACCGGGGAGCTGTTTTTT. The J gene is TRBJ2-2, the V gene TRBV7-3; TRBD2 is a possible D gene (5 bases). Germline values: CDR1 SGHTA, CDR2 FQGTGA. V was pared by 2 bases and J by 3 bases, with 7 bases between. The CDR3 loop spans 14 amino acids. The variable domain in full, with the rest retrieved from reference TRBV7-3 and TRBJ2-2, is GAGVSQTPSNKVTEKGKYVELRCDPISGHTALYWYRQSLGQGPEFLIYFQGTGAADDSGLPNDRFFAVRPEGSVSTLKIQRTERGDSAVYLCASSLSGDTGELFFGEGSRLTVL.

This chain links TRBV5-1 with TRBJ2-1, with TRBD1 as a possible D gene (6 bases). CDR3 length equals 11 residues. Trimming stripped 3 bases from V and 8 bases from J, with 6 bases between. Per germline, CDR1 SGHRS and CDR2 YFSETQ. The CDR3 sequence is CASSSGDEQFF. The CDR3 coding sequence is TGCGCCAGCAGCTCAGGGGATGAGCAGTTCTTC.

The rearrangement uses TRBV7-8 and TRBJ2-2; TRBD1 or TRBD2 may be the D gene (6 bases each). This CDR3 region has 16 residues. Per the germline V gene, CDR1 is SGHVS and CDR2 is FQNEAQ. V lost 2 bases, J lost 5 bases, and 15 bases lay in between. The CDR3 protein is CASSLKGGQGTGELFF. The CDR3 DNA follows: TGTGCCAGCAGCTTAAAAGGAGGGCAGGGGACCGGGGAGCTGTTTTTT.

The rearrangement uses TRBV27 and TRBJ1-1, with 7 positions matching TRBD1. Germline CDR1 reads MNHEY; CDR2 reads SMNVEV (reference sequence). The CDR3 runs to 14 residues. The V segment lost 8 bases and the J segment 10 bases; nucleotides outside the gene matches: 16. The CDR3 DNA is TGTGCCAGCGGCCCTATCGACAGGGTTAAGGCAGCTTTCTTT. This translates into CASGPIDRVKAAFF.

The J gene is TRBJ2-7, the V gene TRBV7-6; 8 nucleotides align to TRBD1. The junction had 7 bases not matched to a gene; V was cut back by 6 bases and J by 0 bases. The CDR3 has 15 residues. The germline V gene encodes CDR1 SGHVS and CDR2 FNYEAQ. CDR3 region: CASSPVQGASYEQYF. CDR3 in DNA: TGTGCCAGCAGTCCGGTTCAGGGGGCCTCCTACGAGCAGTACTTC.

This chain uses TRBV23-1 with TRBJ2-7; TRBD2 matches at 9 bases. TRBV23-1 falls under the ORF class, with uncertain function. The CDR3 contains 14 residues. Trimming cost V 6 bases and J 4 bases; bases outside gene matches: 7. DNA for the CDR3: TGCGCCAGCAGGCGGGAGGGACAGAGGTACGAGCAGTACTTC. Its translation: CASRREGQRYEQYF.

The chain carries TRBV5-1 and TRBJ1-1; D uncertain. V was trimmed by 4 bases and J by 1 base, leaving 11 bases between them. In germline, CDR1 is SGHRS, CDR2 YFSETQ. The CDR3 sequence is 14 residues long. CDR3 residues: CASSLEGGNTEAFF. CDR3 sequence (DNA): TGCGCCAGCAGCCTGGAAGGCGGGAACACTGAAGCTTTCTTT.

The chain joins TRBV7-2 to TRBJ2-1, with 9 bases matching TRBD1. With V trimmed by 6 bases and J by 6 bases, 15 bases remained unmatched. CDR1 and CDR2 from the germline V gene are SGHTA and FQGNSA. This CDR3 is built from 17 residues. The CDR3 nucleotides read TGTGCCAGCAGTTTTGGCCCGACAGGGGGTAGGGTCAATGAGCAGTTCTTC. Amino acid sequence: CASSFGPTGGRVNEQFF.

CDR3 region: CASSPSGWGGELFF. Written as DNA, the CDR3 is TGTGCCAGCAGCCCTAGCGGATGGGGCGGGGAGCTGTTTTTT. The gene calls are TRBV7-8 and TRBJ2-2; TRBD2 matches at 7 bases. J lost 7 bases, V lost 5 bases, and 7 bases had no gene match. Germline CDR1 is SGHVS and CDR2 is FQNEAQ. This CDR3 spans 14 amino acids.

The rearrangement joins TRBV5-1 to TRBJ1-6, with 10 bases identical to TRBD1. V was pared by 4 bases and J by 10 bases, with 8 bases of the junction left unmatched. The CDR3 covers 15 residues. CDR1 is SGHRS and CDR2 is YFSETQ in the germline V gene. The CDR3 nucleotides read TGCGCCAGCAGCCCGACAGGGGGCAAGGAGTCACCCCTCCACTTT. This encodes CASSPTGGKESPLHF.

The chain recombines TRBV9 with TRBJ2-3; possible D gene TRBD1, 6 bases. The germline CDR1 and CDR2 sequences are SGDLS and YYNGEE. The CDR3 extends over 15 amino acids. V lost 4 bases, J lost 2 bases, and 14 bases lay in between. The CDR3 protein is CASSSNGQHTDTQYF. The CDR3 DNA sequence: TGTGCCAGCAGCTCCAACGGACAGCACACAGATACGCAGTATTTT. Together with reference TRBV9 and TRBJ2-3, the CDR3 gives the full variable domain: DSGVTQTPKHLITATGQRVTLRCSPRSGDLSVYWYQQSLDQGLQFLIQYYNGEERAKGNILERFSAQQFPDLHSELNLSSLELGDSALYFCASSSNGQHTDTQYFGPGTRLTVL.

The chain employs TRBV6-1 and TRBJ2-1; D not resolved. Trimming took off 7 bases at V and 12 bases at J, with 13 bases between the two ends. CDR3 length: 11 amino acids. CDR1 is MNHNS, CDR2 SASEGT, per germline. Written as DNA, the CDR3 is TGTGCCAGCACCTTGGCCTTGGGGCAGTTCTTC. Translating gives CASTLALGQFF.

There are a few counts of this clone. The CDR3 bases are TGTGCCAGCAGTTACGAGAGAGGAAACACTGAAGCTTTCTTT. It codes for CASSYERGNTEAFF. The chain couples TRBV28 to TRBJ1-1; D is unclear. The germline V gene encodes CDR1 MDHEN and CDR2 SYDVKM. Trimming pared 4 bases from V and 2 bases from J, leaving 11 bases between. This CDR3 is built from 14 residues.

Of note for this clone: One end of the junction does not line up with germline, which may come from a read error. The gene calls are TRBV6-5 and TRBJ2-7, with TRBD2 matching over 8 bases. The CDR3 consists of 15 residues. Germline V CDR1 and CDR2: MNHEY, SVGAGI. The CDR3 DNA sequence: TGTGCCAGGAGTTTTTCGGGGGGGGGCTTTCACGAGCAGTACTTC. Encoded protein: CARSFSGGGFHEQYF.

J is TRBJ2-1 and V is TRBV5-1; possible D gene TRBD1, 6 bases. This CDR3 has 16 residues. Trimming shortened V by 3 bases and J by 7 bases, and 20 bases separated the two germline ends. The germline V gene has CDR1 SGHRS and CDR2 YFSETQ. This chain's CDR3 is CASSSTSTGWGNEQFF. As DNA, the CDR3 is TGCGCCAGCAGCTCCACCTCGACAGGTTGGGGGAATGAGCAGTTCTTC.

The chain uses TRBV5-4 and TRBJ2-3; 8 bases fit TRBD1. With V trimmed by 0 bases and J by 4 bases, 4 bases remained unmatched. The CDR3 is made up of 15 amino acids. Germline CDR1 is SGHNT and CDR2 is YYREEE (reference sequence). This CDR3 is CASSLEDREADTQYF. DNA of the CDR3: TGTGCCAGCAGCTTGGAGGACAGGGAGGCAGATACGCAGTATTTT.

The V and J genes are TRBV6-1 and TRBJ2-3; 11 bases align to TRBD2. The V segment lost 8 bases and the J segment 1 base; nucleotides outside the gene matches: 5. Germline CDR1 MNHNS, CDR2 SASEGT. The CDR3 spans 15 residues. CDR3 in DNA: TGTGCCAGCGAGGGACTAGCGGACGGCACAGATACGCAGTATTTT. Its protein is CASEGLADGTDTQYF.